This T cell receptor (beta chain) was captured by sequencing in a study of identical twins. TCRdb analysed the 5' RACE reads with MiXCR anew, one entry per CDR3 protein. The data show 500,000 to 650,000 distinct CDR3 sequences, with about 7.1% seen just once and approximately 1.5% held by the top ten. About this clonotype: The antigen is unknown.

The ends were cut back, 4 bases at V and 0 bases at J, with 19 bases in the middle. This CDR3 contains 17 residues. Looked up from germline, CDR1 is LGHNA and CDR2 is YNFKEQ. Whole-study results and caveats: Among beta out-of-frame sequences, excess sharing between twins appeared weaker.

The data were also submitted as part of a second study, on yellow fever vaccine responses in identical twins.

The chain uses TRBV4-2 and TRBJ2-7; no firm D call. Material for sequencing was PBMCs. The TCR sequence derives from a woman between 18 and 29 years old in good health. The CDR3 coding sequence is TGTGCCAGCAGCCTCCGCCGCGGAAAACCGAGCTCCTACGAGCAGTACTTC. Protein product: CASSLRRGKPSSYEQYF.